A single sample gave rise to the 17 T cell receptor beta chains below, sequenced in a study of OX40 agonist ivuxolimab in advanced cancers. Receptor libraries were prepared by the immunoSEQ multiplex PCR assay. TCRdb mirrors the immuneACCESS table, restricted to in-frame sequences. Some clones are absent from its copies; in checked studies, under half trace to an unresolved V gene, and the reason for the others is unknown. The sample includes about 35,000 clones, with about 82% observed a single time. The ten largest make up roughly a quarter of the sample. Source: CD4+ or CD8+ T cells sorted from blood, taken in a trial of the OX40 agonist ivuxolimab. The receptors derive from an adult with an advanced solid tumor such as melanoma, head and neck, liver or kidney cancer.

The V call is TRBV7-9, the J call TRBJ2-7; D unresolved. CDR3 length equals 11 residues. The V gene lost 3 bases and the J gene lost 10 bases, with 10 bases spanning the gap. Germline V gene sequence: CDR1 SEHNR, CDR2 FQNEAQ (reference sequence). The CDR3 DNA is TGTGCCAGCAGCTTTGCGGAAAAACAGTACTTC. The encoded protein is CASSFAEKQYF.

V gene TRBV4-1 combines with J gene TRBJ2-5, with no clear D. The assigned J gene may be wrong: the sequence end matches TRBJ2-7 better. Germline V gives CDR1 MGHRA, CDR2 YSYEKL. The CDR3 runs to 13 residues. In nucleotides, the CDR3 is TGCGCCAGCAGCCAAGGTCAGGCCTACGAGCAGTACTTC. Translated, it gives CASSQGQAYEQYF.

The chain joins TRBV6-5 to TRBJ1-5; D is uncertain. CDR1 and CDR2 (germline): MNHEY, SVGAGI. Trimming left V 0 bases short and J 2 bases short, with 8 bases between. CDR3 length equals 15 residues. The DNA of the CDR3 is TGTGCCAGCAGTTACTCGAACGGGGGCAATCAGCCCCAGCATTTT. Its translation is CASSYSNGGNQPQHF.

The chain combines TRBV10-3 with TRBJ1-2; D is ambiguous. Trimming removed 8 bases from V and 1 base from J, with 8 bases in between. This CDR3 contains 12 residues. Germline-derived CDR1 and CDR2 are ENHRY and SYGVKD. This CDR3 is CAIRPDNYGYTF. CDR3 DNA: TGTGCCATCCGGCCGGATAACTATGGCTACACCTTC.

This clone has only a few counts. The CDR3 nucleotides are TGTGCCAGCAGCCAAACTACGAGCTCCTACAATGAGCAGTTCTTC. Its protein product is CASSQTTSSYNEQFF. The chain uses TRBV7-6 and TRBJ2-1; D is unclear. Germline V gene sequence: CDR1 SGHVS, CDR2 FNYEAQ. V was cut by 5 bases and J by 0 bases, with 11 bases left in between. CDR3 length: 15 amino acids.

V usage is TRBV27 and J usage is TRBJ2-3; 10 nucleotides agree with TRBD2. Germline V gene data show CDR1 as MNHEY and CDR2 as SMNVEV (reference sequence). The CDR3 length is 17 residues. Trimming took 5 bases from V and 0 from J; bases not matched to a gene: 8. DNA of the CDR3: TGTGCCAGCAGTCTTAGCGGGAGGCCGTTAAGCACAGATACGCAGTATTTT. This gives the protein CASSLSGRPLSTDTQYF.

The chain joins TRBV27 to TRBJ2-7, with 11 bases fitting TRBD2. CDR1 is MNHEY, CDR2 SMNVEV, per germline (reference sequence). The CDR3 runs 16 residues. With V trimmed by 6 bases and J by 7 bases, 14 bases remained unmatched. The CDR3 DNA reads TGTGCCAGCAGCCTAGCGGGGGGACCCTCGTTAGTTGAGCAGTACTTC. Translated: CASSLAGGPSLVEQYF.

The chain is built from TRBV5-5 and TRBJ1-2; D is unclear. Germline values: CDR1 SGHKS, CDR2 YYEKEE (reference sequence). Between the trimmed V and J ends, which lost 1 base and 8 bases, there was a span of 12 bases. This CDR3 has 13 residues. The CDR3: CASSLRVLEGYTF. The CDR3 DNA follows: TGTGCCAGCAGCTTGAGGGTCCTCGAGGGCTACACCTTC.

V and J are TRBV6-5 and TRBJ1-5, with D possibly being TRBD1 (5 bases). CDR3 length: 13 amino acids. The germline CDR1 and CDR2 sequences are MNHEY and SVGAGI. V shed 10 bases and J shed 0 bases, with 10 bases lying between them. The CDR3 DNA follows: TGTGCCACAGGAGGGGATAGCAATCAGCCCCAGCATTTT. This codes for CATGGDSNQPQHF.

This rearrangement joins TRBV27 to TRBJ2-1, with a possible D match to TRBD2 (6 bases). Between the trimmed V and J ends, which lost 5 bases and 0 bases, there was a span of 11 bases. Germline CDR1 MNHEY, CDR2 SMNVEV (reference sequence). This CDR3 region has 15 residues. The CDR3, as DNA: TGTGCCAGCAGTCGGGCGCGGGACTCCTACAATGAGCAGTTCTTC. Amino acid sequence: CASSRARDSYNEQFF.

The chain recombines TRBV27 with TRBJ2-7; 8 bases map to TRBD2. CDR3 size: 16 residues. Germline V gene lookup returns CDR1 MNHEY and CDR2 SMNVEV (reference sequence). Trimming at V came to 4 bases and at J to 2 bases, leaving 10 bases not matched to a gene. CDR3 DNA sequence: TGTGCCAGCAGTTATACCCTGACTAGCGTAACCTACGAGCAGTACTTC. Its protein is CASSYTLTSVTYEQYF.

In its sample, this clone was seen a few times. V is TRBV19 and J is TRBJ2-5; weak D call: TRBD1 (6 bases). The V gene's germline CDR1 is LNHDA and CDR2 SQIVND (reference sequence). Between the trimmed V and J ends, which lost 9 bases and 13 bases, there was a span of 27 bases. The CDR3 is 14 residues long. In DNA, the CDR3 is TGTGCCAGCAGGGGATACGAGGAGACCCCGCATCCGTACTTC. It codes for CASRGYEETPHPYF.

This sequence joins TRBV6-1 and TRBJ2-7; the D gene is possibly TRBD1 (6 bases). This CDR3 contains 15 residues. Trimming took off 4 bases at V and 2 bases at J, with 15 bases between the two ends. The V gene's germline CDR1 is MNHNS and CDR2 SASEGT. This chain's CDR3 is CASSGHPGTTYEQYF. The CDR3, as DNA: TGTGCCAGCAGTGGACACCCTGGGACAACCTACGAGCAGTACTTC.

This clone was recorded once. J is TRBJ2-1 and V is TRBV7-9; D gene uncertain. Trimming left V 5 bases short and J 3 bases short, with 20 bases between. The CDR3 is 17 residues long. The V gene's germline CDR1 is SEHNR and CDR2 FQNEAQ (reference sequence). The CDR3 DNA reads TGTGCCAGCAGCCCTTTGGTTAAAGGGATACACTACAATGAGCAGTTCTTC. Protein product: CASSPLVKGIHYNEQFF. The whole variable domain, filled in from reference TRBV7-9 and TRBJ2-1, reads DTGVSQNPRHKITKRGQNVTFRCDPISEHNRLYWYRQTLGQGPEFLTYFQNEAQLEKSRLLSDRFSAERPKGSFSTLEIQRTEQGDSAMYLCASSPLVKGIHYNEQFFGPGTRLTVL.

The chain carries TRBV27 and TRBJ2-1; 7 bases match TRBD2. J was trimmed by 2 bases and V by 5 bases; bases with no gene match: 9. CDR3 length: 16 amino acids. Germline values: CDR1 MNHEY, CDR2 SMNVEV (reference sequence). The CDR3 DNA sequence: TGTGCCAGCAGTCCCATGGGCGGGAGCCCCTACAATGAGCAGTTCTTC. This encodes CASSPMGGSPYNEQFF.

This rearrangement joins TRBV11-2 to TRBJ2-2; no firm D call. Germline CDR1 reads SGHAT; CDR2 reads FQNNGV. With 6 bases removed from V and 4 bases from J, the gap between germline ends came to 18 bases. The CDR3 has 16 residues. The CDR3 nucleotides are TGTGCCAGCAGTTTTCGTCCCGGGCGCTTCACCGGGGAGCTGTTTTTT. Its translation is CASSFRPGRFTGELFF.

The chain combines TRBV19 with TRBJ1-4, with D maybe TRBD1 (6 bases). The CDR3 sequence is 14 residues long. V gave up 3 bases and J gave up 8 bases, with 13 bases separating them. Germline loops: CDR1 LNHDA, CDR2 SQIVND (reference sequence). The CDR3 DNA reads TGTGCCAGTAGTATGCTGGGGGCGGGAGAAAAACTGTTTTTT. It yields the protein CASSMLGAGEKLFF.